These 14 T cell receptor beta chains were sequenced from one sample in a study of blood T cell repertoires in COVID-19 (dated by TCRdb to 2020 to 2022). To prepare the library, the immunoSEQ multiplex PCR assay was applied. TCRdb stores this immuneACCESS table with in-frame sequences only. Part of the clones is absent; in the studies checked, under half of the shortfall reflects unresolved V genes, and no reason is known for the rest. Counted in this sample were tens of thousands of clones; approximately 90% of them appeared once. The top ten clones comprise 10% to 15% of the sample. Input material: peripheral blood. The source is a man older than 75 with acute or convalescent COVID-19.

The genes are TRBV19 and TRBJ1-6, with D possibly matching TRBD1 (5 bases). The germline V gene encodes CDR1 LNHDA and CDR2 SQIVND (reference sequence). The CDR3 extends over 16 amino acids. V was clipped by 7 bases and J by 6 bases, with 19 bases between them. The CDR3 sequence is CASTRSTGGGNSPLHF. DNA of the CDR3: TGTGCCAGTACACGGTCAACAGGCGGCGGTAATTCACCCCTCCACTTT.

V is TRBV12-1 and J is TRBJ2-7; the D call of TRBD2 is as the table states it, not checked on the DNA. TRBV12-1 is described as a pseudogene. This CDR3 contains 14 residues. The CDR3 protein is CASRKMHGGYEQYF. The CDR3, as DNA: TGTGCCAGCCGCAAAATGCACGGCGGGTACGAGCAGTACTTC.

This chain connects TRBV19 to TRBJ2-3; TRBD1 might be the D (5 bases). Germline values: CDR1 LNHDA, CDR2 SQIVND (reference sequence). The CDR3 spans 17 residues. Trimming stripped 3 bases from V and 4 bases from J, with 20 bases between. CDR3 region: CASSMGGVRARADTQYF. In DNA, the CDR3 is TGTGCCAGTAGTATGGGTGGGGTCAGGGCCCGGGCAGATACGCAGTATTTT.

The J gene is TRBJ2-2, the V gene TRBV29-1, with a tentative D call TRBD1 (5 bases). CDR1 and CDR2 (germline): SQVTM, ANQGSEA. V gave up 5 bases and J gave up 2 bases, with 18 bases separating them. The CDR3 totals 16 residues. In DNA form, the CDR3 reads TGCAGCGTTCTTAAACACCCAGGGTTCAACACCGGGGAGCTGTTTTTT. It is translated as CSVLKHPGFNTGELFF.

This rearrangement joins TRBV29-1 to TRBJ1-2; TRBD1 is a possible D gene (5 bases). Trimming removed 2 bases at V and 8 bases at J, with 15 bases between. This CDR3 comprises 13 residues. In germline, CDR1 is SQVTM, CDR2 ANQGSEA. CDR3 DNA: TGCAGCGTTGAAACCCCCCGGCAGGGAGGCTACACCTTC. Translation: CSVETPRQGGYTF.

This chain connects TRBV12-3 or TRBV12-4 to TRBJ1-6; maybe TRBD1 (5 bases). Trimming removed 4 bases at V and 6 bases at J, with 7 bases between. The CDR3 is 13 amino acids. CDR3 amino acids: CASSWQGNSPLHF. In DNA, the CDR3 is TGTGCCAGCAGTTGGCAGGGTAATTCACCCCTCCACTTT.

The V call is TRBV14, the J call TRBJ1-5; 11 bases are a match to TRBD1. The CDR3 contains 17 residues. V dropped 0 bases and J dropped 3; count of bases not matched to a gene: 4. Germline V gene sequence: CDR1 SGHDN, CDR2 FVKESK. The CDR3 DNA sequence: TGTGCCAGCAGCCAAGATCCGGACAGGGGGCCCAATCAGCCCCAGCATTTT. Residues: CASSQDPDRGPNQPQHF.

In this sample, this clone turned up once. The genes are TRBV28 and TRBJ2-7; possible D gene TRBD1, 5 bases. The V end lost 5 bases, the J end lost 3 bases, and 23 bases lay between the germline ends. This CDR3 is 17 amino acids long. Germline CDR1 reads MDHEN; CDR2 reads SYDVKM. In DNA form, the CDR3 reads TGTGCCAGCAGTCCAGTCCCAGGCAGGGCCCTCGTCTACGAGCAGTACTTC. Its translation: CASSPVPGRALVYEQYF.

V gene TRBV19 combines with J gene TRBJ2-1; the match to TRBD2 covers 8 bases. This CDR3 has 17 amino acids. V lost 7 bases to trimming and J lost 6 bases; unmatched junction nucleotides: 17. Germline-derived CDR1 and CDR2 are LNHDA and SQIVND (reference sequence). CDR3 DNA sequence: TGTGCCAGTATAATCTCCGGGGGGGACCCGAGACGCAATGAGCAGTTCTTC. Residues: CASIISGGDPRRNEQFF.

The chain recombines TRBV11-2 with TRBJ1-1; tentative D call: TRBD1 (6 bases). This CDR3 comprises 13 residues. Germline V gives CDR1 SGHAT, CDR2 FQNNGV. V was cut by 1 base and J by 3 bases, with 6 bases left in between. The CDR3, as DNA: TGTGCCAGCAGCTTAGCAGGGGACACTGAAGCTTTCTTT. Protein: CASSLAGDTEAFF.

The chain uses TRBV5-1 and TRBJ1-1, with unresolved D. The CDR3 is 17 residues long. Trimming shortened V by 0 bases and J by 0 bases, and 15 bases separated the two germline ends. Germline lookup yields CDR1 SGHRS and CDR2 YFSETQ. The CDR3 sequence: CASSLEAGKMVNTEAFF. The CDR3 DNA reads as TGCGCCAGCAGCTTGGAGGCGGGGAAGATGGTGAACACTGAAGCTTTCTTT.

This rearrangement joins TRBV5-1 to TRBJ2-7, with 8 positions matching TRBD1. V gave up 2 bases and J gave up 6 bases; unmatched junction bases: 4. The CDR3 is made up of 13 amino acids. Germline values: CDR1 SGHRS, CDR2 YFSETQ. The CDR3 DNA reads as TGCGCCAGCAGCTTTTCACAGGGGGGCGAGCAGTACTTC. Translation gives CASSFSQGGEQYF. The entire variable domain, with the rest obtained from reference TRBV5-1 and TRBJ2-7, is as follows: KAGVTQTPRYLIKTRGQQVTLSCSPISGHRSVSWYQQTPGQGLQFLFEYFSETQRNKGNFPGRFSGRQFSNSRSEMNVSTLELGDSALYLCASSFSQGGEQYFGPGTRLTVT.

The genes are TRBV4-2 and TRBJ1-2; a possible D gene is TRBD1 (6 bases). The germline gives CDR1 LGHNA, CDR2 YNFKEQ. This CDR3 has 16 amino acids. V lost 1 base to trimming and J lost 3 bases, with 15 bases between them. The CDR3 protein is CASSQASGAIYYGYTF. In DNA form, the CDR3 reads TGTGCCAGCAGCCAAGCGTCAGGGGCGATTTACTATGGCTACACCTTC.

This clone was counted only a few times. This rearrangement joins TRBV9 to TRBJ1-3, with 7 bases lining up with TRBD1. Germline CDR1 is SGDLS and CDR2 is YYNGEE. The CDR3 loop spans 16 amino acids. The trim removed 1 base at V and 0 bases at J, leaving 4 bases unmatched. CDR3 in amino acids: CASSVQGVSSGNTIYF. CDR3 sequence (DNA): TGTGCCAGCAGCGTACAGGGGGTCAGCTCTGGAAACACCATATATTTT. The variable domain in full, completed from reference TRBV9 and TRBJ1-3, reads DSGVTQTPKHLITATGQRVTLRCSPRSGDLSVYWYQQSLDQGLQFLIQYYNGEERAKGNILERFSAQQFPDLHSELNLSSLELGDSALYFCASSVQGVSSGNTIYFGEGSWLTVV.